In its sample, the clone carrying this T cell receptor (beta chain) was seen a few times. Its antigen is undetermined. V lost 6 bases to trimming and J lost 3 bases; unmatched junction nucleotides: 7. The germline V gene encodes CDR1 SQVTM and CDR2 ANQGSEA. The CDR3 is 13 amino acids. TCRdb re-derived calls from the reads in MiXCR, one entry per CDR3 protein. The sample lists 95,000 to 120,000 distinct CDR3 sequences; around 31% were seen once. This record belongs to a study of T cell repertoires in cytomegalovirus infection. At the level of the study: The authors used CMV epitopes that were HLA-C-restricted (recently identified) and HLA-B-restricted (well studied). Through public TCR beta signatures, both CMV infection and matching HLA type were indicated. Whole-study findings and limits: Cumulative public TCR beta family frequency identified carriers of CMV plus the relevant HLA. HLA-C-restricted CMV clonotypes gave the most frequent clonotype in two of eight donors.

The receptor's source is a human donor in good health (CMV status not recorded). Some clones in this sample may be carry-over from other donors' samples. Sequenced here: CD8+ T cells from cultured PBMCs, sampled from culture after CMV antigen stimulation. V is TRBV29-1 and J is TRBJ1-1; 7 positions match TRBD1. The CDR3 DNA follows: TGCAGCGTGTACCAGGGGGGATACACTGAAGCTTTCTTT. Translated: CSVYQGGYTEAFF.